This T cell receptor beta chain was sequenced for a study of blood T cell repertoires in COVID-19. Some clones are missing from TCRdb's copy, which holds only in-frame ones; the method was immunoSEQ multiplex PCR. The repertoire consists of 150,000 to 200,000 clones, with over 75% occurring once and the leading ten covering roughly 2.5%. Trimming took off 4 bases at V and 5 bases at J, with 14 bases between the two ends. The CDR3 runs 14 residues. Germline loops: CDR1 SGHDN, CDR2 FVKESK. The sequence was obtained from a man aged 40-49 years with active or convalescent COVID-19. The chain employs TRBV14 and TRBJ1-1; TRBD1 might be the D (6 bases). The sequencing input was peripheral blood. The CDR3 protein is CASSLGGARTEAFF. The CDR3 DNA reads as TGTGCCAGCAGCCTCGGGGGGGCGAGGACTGAAGCTTTCTTT.